These 4 T cell receptor beta chains share one sample of origin, sequenced in a study of cytomegalovirus exposure and HLA in healthy donors. The PCR made use of 60 Vbeta and 13 Jbeta primers. Libraries were prepared by immunoSEQ multiplex PCR; TCRdb keeps only in-frame clonotypes and omits some of them. The data hold fewer than 60,000 clones, with less than 75% observed a single time. Material: PBMCs. These receptors were obtained from a woman aged 45-59 years in good health and CMV-seropositive.

The genes are TRBV7-9 and TRBJ1-3; 9 bases are a match to TRBD1. The V gene end was trimmed by 5 bases and the J gene end by 7 bases; junction bases not matched to a gene: 9. Germline lookup yields CDR1 SEHNR and CDR2 FQNEAQ (reference sequence). The CDR3 has 15 amino acids. In nucleotides, the CDR3 is TGTGCCAGCAGCCTCGGACAGGGGATCTTGAACACCATATATTTT. Translated: CASSLGQGILNTIYF.

The chain couples TRBV9 to TRBJ2-5, with 10 bases lining up with TRBD2. J lost 5 bases, V lost 0 bases, and 10 bases had no gene match. This CDR3 region has 17 residues. Germline V CDR1 and CDR2: SGDLS, YYNGEE. CDR3 sequence reads: CASSVAPRAGGGETQYF. CDR3 nucleotide sequence: TGTGCCAGCAGCGTAGCACCAAGAGCGGGAGGGGGGGAGACCCAGTACTTC.

The V and J genes are TRBV2 and TRBJ2-7; 9 positions match TRBD1. Trimming cost V 2 bases and J 10 bases; bases outside gene matches: 9. CDR3 length: 14 residues. Germline V gene lookup returns CDR1 SNHLY and CDR2 FYNNEI. CDR3 amino acids: CASSENQGTGNQYF. Written as DNA, the CDR3 is TGTGCCAGCAGTGAAAATCAGGGGACAGGGAACCAGTACTTC.

This clone has just a few counts. This chain connects TRBV19 to TRBJ1-6; TRBD1 might be the D (5 bases). CDR1 and CDR2 (germline): LNHDA, SQIVND (reference sequence). The CDR3 consists of 14 residues. V was clipped by 3 bases and J by 8 bases, with 11 bases between them. The CDR3 DNA reads TGTGCCAGTAGTATGGGCAGGGCGCATTCACCCCTCCACTTT. Translated: CASSMGRAHSPLHF.